Sequencing of this TCR beta chain was carried out in a study of T cells in Graves' hyperthyroidism and ophthalmopathy. On the study more broadly: At initial diagnosis, before any treatment had begun, peripheral blood was obtained.

Amplified regions were TCR beta CDR3 sequences from RNA transcripts. When the TCR CDR3 underwent first-round RT-PCR, the HTBI primer set was used. TCRdb recomputed calls from the multiplex PCR reads with MiXCR, one row per CDR3 protein. This table has under 700,000 distinct CDR3 sequences, over 15% appearing once. Deletions cut 10 bases from V and 5 bases from J, with 27 bases between. Germline-derived CDR1 and CDR2 are LNHDA and SQIVND (reference sequence). The CDR3 is made up of 17 amino acids. This sequence joins TRBV19 and TRBJ2-1, with D perhaps TRBD1 or TRBD2 (6 bases each). The specimen was blood. This sequence was found in a young woman with Graves' hyperthyroidism. CDR3 region: CATTSRGGGAQNNEQFF. DNA of the CDR3: TGTGCCACTACCTCAAGAGGGGGAGGAGCGCAGAACAATGAGCAGTTCTTC.